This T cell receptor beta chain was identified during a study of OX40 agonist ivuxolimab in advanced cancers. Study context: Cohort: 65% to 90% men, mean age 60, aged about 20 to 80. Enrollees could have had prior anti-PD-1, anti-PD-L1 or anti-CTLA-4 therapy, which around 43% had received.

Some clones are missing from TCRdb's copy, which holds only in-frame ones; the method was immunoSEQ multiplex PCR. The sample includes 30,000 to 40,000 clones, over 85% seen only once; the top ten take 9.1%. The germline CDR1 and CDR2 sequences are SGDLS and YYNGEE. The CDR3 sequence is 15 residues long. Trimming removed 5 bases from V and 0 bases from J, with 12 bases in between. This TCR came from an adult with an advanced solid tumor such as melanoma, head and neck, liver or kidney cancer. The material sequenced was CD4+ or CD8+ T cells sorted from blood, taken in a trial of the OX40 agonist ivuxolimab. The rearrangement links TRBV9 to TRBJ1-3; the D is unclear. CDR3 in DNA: TGTGCCAGCAGTCTATCCTGGAGCTCTGGAAACACCATATATTTT. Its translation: CASSLSWSSGNTIYF.